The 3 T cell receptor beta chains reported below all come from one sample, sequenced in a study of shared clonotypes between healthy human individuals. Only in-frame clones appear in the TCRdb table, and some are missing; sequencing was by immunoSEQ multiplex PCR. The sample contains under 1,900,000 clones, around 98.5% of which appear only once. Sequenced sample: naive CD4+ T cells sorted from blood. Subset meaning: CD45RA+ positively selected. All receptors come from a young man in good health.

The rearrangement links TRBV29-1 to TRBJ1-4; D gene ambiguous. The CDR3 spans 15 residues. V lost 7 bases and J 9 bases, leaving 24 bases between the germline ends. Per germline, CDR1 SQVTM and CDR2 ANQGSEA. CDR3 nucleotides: TGCAGCGGGCCGAAGGCTTGGCGAACGAATCAAAAACTGTTTTTT. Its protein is CSGPKAWRTNQKLFF.

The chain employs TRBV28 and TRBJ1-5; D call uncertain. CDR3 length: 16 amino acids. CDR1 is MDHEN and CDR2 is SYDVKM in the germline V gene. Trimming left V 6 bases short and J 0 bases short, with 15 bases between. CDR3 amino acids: CASSLSVQSSNQPQHF. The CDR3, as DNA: TGTGCCAGCAGCCTATCGGTGCAGAGTAGCAATCAGCCCCAGCATTTT.

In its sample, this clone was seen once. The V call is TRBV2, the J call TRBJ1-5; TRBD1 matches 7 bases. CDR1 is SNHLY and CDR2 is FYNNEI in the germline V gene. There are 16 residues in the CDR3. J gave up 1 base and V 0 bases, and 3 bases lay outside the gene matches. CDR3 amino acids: CASSEAPRGSNQPQHF. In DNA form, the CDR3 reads TGTGCCAGCAGTGAAGCGCCCAGGGGGAGCAATCAGCCCCAGCATTTT.